A selection of T cell receptor beta chains follows, all from one sample in a study of T-cell reconstitution after alpha-beta-depleted transplantation in children. TCRdb reprocessed the PCR reads with MiXCR, giving one entry per CDR3 protein. The table includes 190,000 or so distinct CDR3 sequences, roughly 7.5% detected once. Material: PBMCs from the stem cell graft donor, obtained from the stem cell graft. The receptor source for this set is a human donor who donated a stem cell graft to a child with Wiskott-Aldrich syndrome. The conserved cysteine and the conserved F or W are not part of the CDR3 here.

j_call	v_call	cdr3_aa
TRBJ1-1	TRBV12-3/TRBV12-4	ASSFSLSNTEAF
TRBJ2-3	TRBV5-1	ASSLGQGASTDTQY
TRBJ2-2	TRBV7-7	ASSSGLTHTGELF
TRBJ1-5	TRBV24-1	ATSDLRRGNQPQH
TRBJ2-1	TRBV24-1	ATSDTVADRGFNEQF
TRBJ2-1	TRBV10-3	AISESYSGIYNEQF
TRBJ2-1	TRBV12-3/TRBV12-4	ARPHPSSYNEQF
TRBJ1-5	TRBV5-1	ASSVGDLGQPQH
TRBJ1-4	TRBV4-1	ASSQDPNQMGKLF
TRBJ1-4	TRBV20-1	SARAGFNEKLF
TRBJ2-2	TRBV2	ASSRRLGQGIPNTGELF
TRBJ1-5	TRBV12-3/TRBV12-4	ASSWDGNNQPQH
TRBJ2-4	TRBV29-1	SALPPGLNIQY
TRBJ2-5	TRBV6-1	ASSRPGTVREETQY
TRBJ1-1	TRBV4-1	ASSLYRDSLNTEAF
TRBJ2-1	TRBV12-3/TRBV12-4	ASSLSLLDNEQF
TRBJ2-3	TRBV7-8	ASSLAQTATQY
TRBJ1-2	TRBV6-1	ASSPRLTGTGYT
TRBJ2-1	TRBV5-1	ASSLGQGDYNEQF
TRBJ2-1	TRBV11-2	ASSLGQGARYNEQF
TRBJ1-5	TRBV20-1	SARRWQPGGTPQH
TRBJ2-3	TRBV12-3/TRBV12-4	ASSLGSGRVSDTQY
TRBJ1-1	TRBV6-5	ASSRHMDVENTEAF
TRBJ2-7	TRBV6-1	ASSRTSTEIYEQY
TRBJ1-2	TRBV20-1	SAREWTATNYGYT
TRBJ2-6	TRBV20-1	SALGLAANSGANVLT
TRBJ2-4	TRBV7-2	ASSLIFREAIQY
TRBJ2-1	TRBV5-4	ASSQDRYNEQF